The clone carrying this T cell receptor (beta chain) was picked up many times. Its antigen remains unidentified. The data were obtained in a study of T cells in Graves' hyperthyroidism and ophthalmopathy. On the study more broadly: Initial diagnosis, before any treatment, was when peripheral blood was collected. The study's findings and limits: The model forecast ophthalmopathy, anticipating it by a median around 6.5 months before onset.

The CDR3 contains 18 residues. The V and J ends lost 3 bases and 2 bases, in that order; junction bases with no gene match: 14. The V gene's germline CDR1 is ENHRY and CDR2 SYGVKD. The source material, RNA transcripts, was used to amplify TCR beta CDR3 regions. First-round RT-PCR targeting the TCR CDR3 was performed with the HTBI primer set. Via MiXCR, TCRdb re-called the multiplex PCR reads, giving one row per CDR3 protein. The sample shows approximately 370,000 distinct CDR3 sequences, under 15% of them seen only once. The sequence was obtained from a woman in her twenties or thirties with Graves' hyperthyroidism. This sequence joins TRBV10-3 and TRBJ2-3, with TRBD1 identical over 7 bases. Sequencing was carried out using blood. CDR3 nucleotides: TGTGCCATCAGTGACCCTAGGGGGCAAGGGGGAACCACAGATACGCAGTATTTT. Protein sequence: CAISDPRGQGGTTDTQYF.